Listed here are 13 T cell receptor beta chains from one sample, sequenced in a study of blood T cell repertoires in COVID-19. Here immunoSEQ multiplex PCR was the method, and the copy in TCRdb shows in-frame clones only, minus some. The sample has hundreds of thousands of clones; around 88% are singletons. Material for sequencing was peripheral blood. Receptors originate from a woman in her 30s with acute or convalescent COVID-19.

The gene calls are TRBV30 and TRBJ2-3, with D maybe TRBD2 (6 bases). From germline, CDR1 is GTSNPN and CDR2 SVGIG (reference sequence). CDR3 size: 15 residues. Trimming took off 2 bases at V and 0 bases at J, with 12 bases between the two ends. The CDR3 spells CAWSLRTTSTDTQYF. DNA for the CDR3: TGTGCCTGGAGTTTACGGACTACTAGCACAGATACGCAGTATTTT.

V is TRBV2 and J is TRBJ2-7; D is undetermined. The V end was cut by 2 bases, the J end by 4 bases, with 6 bases between. The CDR3 spans 12 residues. The germline V gene encodes CDR1 SNHLY and CDR2 FYNNEI. CDR3 coding DNA: TGTGCCAGCAGTGAAATCGCGTACGAGCAGTACTTC. Translated: CASSEIAYEQYF.

The V and J genes are TRBV9 and TRBJ2-3; 10 nucleotides match TRBD2. Per the germline V gene, CDR1 is SGDLS and CDR2 is YYNGEE. With 1 base clipped from V and 0 bases from J, the junction kept 2 bases outside the gene matches. The CDR3 loop spans 16 amino acids. In DNA, the CDR3 is TGTGCCAGCAGCGTACGAGCGGGGGGGAGCACAGATACGCAGTATTTT. This translates into CASSVRAGGSTDTQYF.

The chain has TRBV29-1 and TRBJ2-1; weak D call: TRBD1 (6 bases). This CDR3 comprises 15 residues. The germline CDR1 and CDR2 sequences are SQVTM and ANQGSEA. The V gene lost 8 bases and the J gene lost 5 bases, with 22 bases spanning the gap. CDR3 sequence reads: CSTNMGHNLNNEQFF. The CDR3 DNA reads TGCAGCACCAACATGGGACATAACCTAAACAATGAGCAGTTCTTC.

This clone has just one count. The chain has TRBV2 and TRBJ1-4; D is ambiguous. This CDR3 region has 12 residues. In germline, CDR1 is SNHLY, CDR2 FYNNEI. V was clipped by 10 bases and J by 1 base, with 7 bases between them. CDR3 sequence reads: CATEETNEKLFF. The CDR3 coding sequence is TGTGCCACGGAGGAAACTAATGAAAAACTGTTTTTT.

This sequence joins TRBV7-6 and TRBJ2-5, with TRBD1 as a possible D gene (6 bases). Deletions cut 2 bases from V and 4 bases from J, with 17 bases between. Germline CDR1 is SGHVS and CDR2 is FNYEAQ. The CDR3 has 16 residues. In DNA form, the CDR3 reads TGTGCCAGCAGCTTAAGGCTAGCAGGGGCGGGAGAGACCCAGTACTTC. Its protein product is CASSLRLAGAGETQYF.

CDR3: CASSVAPGVYGYTF. The DNA of the CDR3 is TGTGCCAGCAGCGTAGCCCCAGGGGTTTATGGCTACACCTTC. This sequence joins TRBV9 and TRBJ1-2; a possible D gene is TRBD1 (6 bases). Germline CDR1 is SGDLS and CDR2 is YYNGEE. The V gene lost 0 bases and the J gene lost 5 bases, with 11 bases spanning the gap. This CDR3 region has 14 residues. Full variable domain (outside the CDR3, taken from reference TRBV9 and TRBJ1-2): DSGVTQTPKHLITATGQRVTLRCSPRSGDLSVYWYQQSLDQGLQFLIQYYNGEERAKGNILERFSAQQFPDLHSELNLSSLELGDSALYFCASSVAPGVYGYTFGSGTRLTVV.

This sequence joins TRBV6-5 and TRBJ1-6; D not resolved. This CDR3 has 14 residues. The germline V gene has CDR1 MNHEY and CDR2 SVGAGI. V shed 5 bases and J shed 7 bases, with 12 bases lying between them. CDR3 sequence: CASSRIPGNSPLHF. For the CDR3, the DNA is TGTGCCAGCAGTCGGATCCCCGGGAATTCACCCCTCCACTTT.

The chain joins TRBV5-1 to TRBJ1-4; 7 nucleotides line up with TRBD1. Germline V gives CDR1 SGHRS, CDR2 YFSETQ. The V gene end was trimmed by 0 bases and the J gene end by 5 bases; junction bases not matched to a gene: 19. This CDR3 comprises 20 residues. The CDR3 region has the DNA TGCGCCAGCAGCTTGGTTCCTTCCGGGACAGCCAACTCCGAGAATGAAAAACTGTTTTTT. Translation: CASSLVPSGTANSENEKLFF.

This chain joins TRBV20-1 and TRBJ2-5, with no clear D. Looked up from germline, CDR1 is DFQATT and CDR2 is SNEGSKA (reference sequence). Deletions cut 1 base from V and 4 bases from J, with 4 bases between. CDR3 length: 11 residues. The CDR3 nucleotides are TGCAGTGCTAGAGTATCAGAGACCCAGTACTTC. Encoded protein: CSARVSETQYF.

The gene calls are TRBV5-6 and TRBJ1-5; weak D call: TRBD1 (6 bases). The CDR3 consists of 12 residues. The ends were cut back, 2 bases at V and 9 bases at J, with 9 bases in the middle. CDR1 and CDR2 from the germline V gene are SGHDT and YYEEEE. The CDR3, as DNA: TGTGCCAGCAGCTTCCTAGGGGGGCCCCAGCATTTT. Protein sequence: CASSFLGGPQHF.

The chain carries TRBV30 and TRBJ2-7, with TRBD2 matching 11 bases. V lost 3 bases, J lost 0 bases, and 10 bases stayed unmatched. Per the germline V gene, CDR1 is GTSNPN and CDR2 is SVGIG (reference sequence). The CDR3 has 17 amino acids. The CDR3 is CAWREDSGGDISYEQYF. The CDR3 DNA is TGTGCCTGGAGAGAGGATAGCGGGGGGGATATCTCCTACGAGCAGTACTTC.

V is TRBV15 and J is TRBJ1-5; 7 bases agree with TRBD1. CDR3 size: 17 residues. Germline V gene data show CDR1 as LNHNV and CDR2 as YYDKDF (reference sequence). V gave up 0 bases and J gave up 0 bases; unmatched junction bases: 5. CDR3 DNA sequence: TGTGCCACCAGCAGAGATCCCCGGGACAGTAGCAATCAGCCCCAGCATTTT. Amino acid sequence: CATSRDPRDSSNQPQHF.